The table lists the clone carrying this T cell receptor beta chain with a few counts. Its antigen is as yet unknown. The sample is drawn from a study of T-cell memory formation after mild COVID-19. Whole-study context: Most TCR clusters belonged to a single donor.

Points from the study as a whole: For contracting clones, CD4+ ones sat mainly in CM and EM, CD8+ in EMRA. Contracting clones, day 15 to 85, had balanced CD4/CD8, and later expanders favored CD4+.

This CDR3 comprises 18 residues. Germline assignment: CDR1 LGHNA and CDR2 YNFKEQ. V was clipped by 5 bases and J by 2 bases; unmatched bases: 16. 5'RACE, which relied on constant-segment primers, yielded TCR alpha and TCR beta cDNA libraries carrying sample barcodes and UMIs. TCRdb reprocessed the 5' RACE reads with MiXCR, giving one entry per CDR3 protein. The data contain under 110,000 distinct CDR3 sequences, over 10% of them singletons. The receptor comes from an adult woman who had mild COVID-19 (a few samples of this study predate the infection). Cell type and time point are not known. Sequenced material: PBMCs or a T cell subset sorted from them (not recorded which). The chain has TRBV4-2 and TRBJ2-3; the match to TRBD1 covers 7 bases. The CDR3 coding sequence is TGTGCCAGCAGCTCAGGGGGACCTAGCCTTACCCCCACAGATACGCAGTATTTT. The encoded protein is CASSSGGPSLTPTDTQYF.